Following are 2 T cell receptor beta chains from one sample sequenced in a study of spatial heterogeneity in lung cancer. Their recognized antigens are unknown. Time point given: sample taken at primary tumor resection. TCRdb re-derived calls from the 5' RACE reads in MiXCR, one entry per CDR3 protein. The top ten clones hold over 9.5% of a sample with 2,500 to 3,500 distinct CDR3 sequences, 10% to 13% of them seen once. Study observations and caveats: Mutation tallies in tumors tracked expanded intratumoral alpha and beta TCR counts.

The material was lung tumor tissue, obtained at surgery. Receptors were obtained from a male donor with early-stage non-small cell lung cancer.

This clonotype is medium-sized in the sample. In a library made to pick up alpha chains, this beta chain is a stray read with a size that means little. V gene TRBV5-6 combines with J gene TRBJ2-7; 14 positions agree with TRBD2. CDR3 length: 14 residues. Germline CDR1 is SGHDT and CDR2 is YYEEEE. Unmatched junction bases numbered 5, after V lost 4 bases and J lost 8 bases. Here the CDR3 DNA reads TGTGCCAGCAGCCAGGGACTAGCGGGGGCCCAGCAGTACTTC. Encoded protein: CASSQGLAGAQQYF.

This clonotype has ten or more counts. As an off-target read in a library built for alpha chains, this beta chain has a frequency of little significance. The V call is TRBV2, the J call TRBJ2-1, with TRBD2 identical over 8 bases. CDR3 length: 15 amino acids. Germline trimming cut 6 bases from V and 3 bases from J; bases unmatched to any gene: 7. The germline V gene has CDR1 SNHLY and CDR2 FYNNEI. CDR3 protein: CASSPGTSLYNEQFF. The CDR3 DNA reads TGTGCCAGCAGCCCCGGGACTAGTCTCTACAATGAGCAGTTCTTC.